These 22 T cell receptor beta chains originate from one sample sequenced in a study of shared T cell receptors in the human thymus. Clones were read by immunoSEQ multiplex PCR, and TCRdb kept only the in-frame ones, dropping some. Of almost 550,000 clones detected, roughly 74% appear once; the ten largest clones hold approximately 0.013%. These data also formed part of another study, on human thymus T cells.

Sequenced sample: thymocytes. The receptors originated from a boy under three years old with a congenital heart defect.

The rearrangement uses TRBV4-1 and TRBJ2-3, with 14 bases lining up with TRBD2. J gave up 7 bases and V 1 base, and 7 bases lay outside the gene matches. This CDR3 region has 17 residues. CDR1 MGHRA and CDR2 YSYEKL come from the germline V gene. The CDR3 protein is CASSQAGTSGSENTQYF. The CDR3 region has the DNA TGCGCCAGCAGCCAAGCCGGGACTAGCGGGAGTGAGAATACGCAGTATTTT.

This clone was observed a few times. The CDR3 loop is CSAPGRLRDRASFREQYF. Written as DNA, the CDR3 is TGCAGCGCCCCGGGGCGACTTAGAGACAGGGCGTCCTTCCGCGAGCAGTACTTC. V is TRBV29-1 and J is TRBJ2-7; 7 bases are shared with TRBD1. Germline CDR1 reads SQVTM; CDR2 reads ANQGSEA. The CDR3 has 18 residues. Trimming removed 7 bases from V and 6 bases from J; junction bases left unmatched: 27.

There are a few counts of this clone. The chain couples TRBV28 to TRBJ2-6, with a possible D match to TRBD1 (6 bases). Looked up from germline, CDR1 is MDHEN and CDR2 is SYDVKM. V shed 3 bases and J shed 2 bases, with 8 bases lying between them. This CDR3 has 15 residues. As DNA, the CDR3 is TGTGCCAGCAGTTTGAGGACAGCTGGGGCCAACGTCCTGACTTTC. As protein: CASSLRTAGANVLTF.

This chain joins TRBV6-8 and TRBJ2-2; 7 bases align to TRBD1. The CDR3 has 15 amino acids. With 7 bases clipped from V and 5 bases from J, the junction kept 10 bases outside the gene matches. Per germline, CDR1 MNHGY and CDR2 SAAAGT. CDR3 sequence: CASTPDRPGTGELFF. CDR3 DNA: TGTGCCAGCACCCCGGACAGGCCGGGGACCGGGGAGCTGTTTTTT.

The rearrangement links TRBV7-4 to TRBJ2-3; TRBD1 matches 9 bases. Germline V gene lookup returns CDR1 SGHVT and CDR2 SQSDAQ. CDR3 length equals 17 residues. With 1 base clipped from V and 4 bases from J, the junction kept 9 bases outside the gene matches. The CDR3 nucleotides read TGTGCCAGCAGCTTAGGGGGAGGGACAGGGTGTTCAGATACGCAGTATTTT. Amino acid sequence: CASSLGGGTGCSDTQYF.

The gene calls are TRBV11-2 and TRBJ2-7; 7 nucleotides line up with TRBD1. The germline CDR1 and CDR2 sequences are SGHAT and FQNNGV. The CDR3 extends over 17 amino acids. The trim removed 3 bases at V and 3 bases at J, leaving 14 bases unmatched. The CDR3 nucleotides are TGTGCCAGCAGCTTTGCCCCGATATGGACAGGAGACTACGAGCAGTACTTC. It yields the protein CASSFAPIWTGDYEQYF.

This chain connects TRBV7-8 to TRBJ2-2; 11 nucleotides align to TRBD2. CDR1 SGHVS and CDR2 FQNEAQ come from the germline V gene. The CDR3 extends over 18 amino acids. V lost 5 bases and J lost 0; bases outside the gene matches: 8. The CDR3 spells CASSPPTSGDTNTGELFF. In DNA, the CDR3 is TGTGCCAGCAGCCCCCCGACTAGCGGGGATACGAACACCGGGGAGCTGTTTTTT.

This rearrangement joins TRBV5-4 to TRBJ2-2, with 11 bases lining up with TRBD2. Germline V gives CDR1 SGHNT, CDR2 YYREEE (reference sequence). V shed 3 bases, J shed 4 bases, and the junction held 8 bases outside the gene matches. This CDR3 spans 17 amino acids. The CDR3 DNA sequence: TGTGCCAGCAGCTCGGCCGGGACTAGCGGTTTCACCGGGGAGCTGTTTTTT. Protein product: CASSSAGTSGFTGELFF. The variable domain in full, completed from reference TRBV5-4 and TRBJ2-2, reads ETGVTQSPTHLIKTRGQQVTLRCSSQSGHNTVSWYQQALGQGPQFIFQYYREEENGRGNFPPRFSGLQFPNYSSELNVNALELDDSALYLCASSSAGTSGFTGELFFGEGSRLTVL.

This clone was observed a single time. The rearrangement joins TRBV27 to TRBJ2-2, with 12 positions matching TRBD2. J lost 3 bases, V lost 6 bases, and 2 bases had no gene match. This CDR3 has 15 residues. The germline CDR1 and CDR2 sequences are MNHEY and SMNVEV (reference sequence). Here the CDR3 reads CASRRLAGDTGELFF. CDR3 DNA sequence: TGTGCCAGCAGACGACTAGCGGGAGACACCGGGGAGCTGTTTTTT.

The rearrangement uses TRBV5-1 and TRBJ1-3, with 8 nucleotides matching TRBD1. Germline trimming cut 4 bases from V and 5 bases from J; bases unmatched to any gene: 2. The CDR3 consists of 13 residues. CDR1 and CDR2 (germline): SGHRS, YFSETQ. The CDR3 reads CASSGQGRNTIYF. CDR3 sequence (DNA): TGCGCCAGCAGCGGACAGGGCAGAAACACCATATATTTT.

The CDR3 region has the DNA TGCGCCAGCAGCGGATGCTCGGACAGAGCTAGGGACACTGAAGCTTTCTTT. It yields the protein CASSGCSDRARDTEAFF. V usage is TRBV5-1 and J usage is TRBJ1-1, with a tentative D call TRBD1 (6 bases). V was pared by 4 bases and J by 3 bases, with 22 bases between. Germline CDR1 SGHRS, CDR2 YFSETQ. The CDR3 is made up of 17 amino acids.

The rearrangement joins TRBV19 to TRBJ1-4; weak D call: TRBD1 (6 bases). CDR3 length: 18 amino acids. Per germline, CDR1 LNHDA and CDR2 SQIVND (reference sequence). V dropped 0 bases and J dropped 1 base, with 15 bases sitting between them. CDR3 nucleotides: TGTGCCAGTAGTATAGATCTTAGGGGGAAAGGAACTAATGAAAAACTGTTTTTT. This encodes CASSIDLRGKGTNEKLFF.

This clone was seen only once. DNA for the CDR3: TGTGCCAGCAGCCAAGACGCGGGGGACAGGGCTCAGCCCCAGCATTTT. It translates to CASSQDAGDRAQPQHF. V and J are TRBV14 and TRBJ1-5; 9 bases agree with TRBD1. Trimming removed 0 bases from V and 6 bases from J; junction bases left unmatched: 6. CDR1 and CDR2 (germline): SGHDN, FVKESK. The CDR3 runs 16 residues. The whole variable domain, filled in from reference TRBV14 and TRBJ1-5, reads EAGVTQFPSHSVIEKGQTVTLRCDPISGHDNLYWYRRVMGKEIKFLLHFVKESKQDESGMPNNRFLAERTGGTYSTLKVQPAELEDSGVYFCASSQDAGDRAQPQHFGDGTRLSIL.

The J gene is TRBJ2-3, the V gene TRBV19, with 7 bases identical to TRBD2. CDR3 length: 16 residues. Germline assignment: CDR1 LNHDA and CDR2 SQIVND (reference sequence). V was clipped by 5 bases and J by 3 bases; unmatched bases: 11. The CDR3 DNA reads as TGTGCCAGTAGTTCTCCGAAGGGAGGGAGTACAGATACGCAGTATTTT. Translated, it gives CASSSPKGGSTDTQYF.

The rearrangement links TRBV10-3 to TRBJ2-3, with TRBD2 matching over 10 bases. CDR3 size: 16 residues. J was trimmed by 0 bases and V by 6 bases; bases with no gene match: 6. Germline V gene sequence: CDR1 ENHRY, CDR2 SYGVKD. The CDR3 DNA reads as TGTGCCATCAGACCCTCTAGCGGGAGTAGCACAGATACGCAGTATTTT. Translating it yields CAIRPSSGSSTDTQYF.

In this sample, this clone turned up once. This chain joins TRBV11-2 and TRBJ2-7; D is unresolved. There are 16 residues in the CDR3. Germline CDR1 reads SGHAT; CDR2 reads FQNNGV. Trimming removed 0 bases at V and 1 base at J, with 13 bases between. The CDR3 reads CASSLDLAELSYEQYF. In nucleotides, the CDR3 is TGTGCCAGCAGCTTAGACTTAGCCGAGCTTTCCTACGAGCAGTACTTC.

The CDR3 protein is CASSPGRTPTGELFF. CDR3 sequence (DNA): TGCGCCAGCAGCCCCGGACGGACTCCCACCGGGGAGCTGTTTTTT. The chain has TRBV5-1 and TRBJ2-2, with a tentative D call TRBD2 (5 bases). The CDR3 has 15 residues. Germline V gives CDR1 SGHRS, CDR2 YFSETQ. The V and J ends lost 4 bases and 4 bases respectively, with 14 bases between them.

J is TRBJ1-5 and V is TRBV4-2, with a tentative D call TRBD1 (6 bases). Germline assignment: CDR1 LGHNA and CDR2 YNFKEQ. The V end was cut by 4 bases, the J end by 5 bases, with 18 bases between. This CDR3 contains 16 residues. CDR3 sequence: CASSPSYRDLYQPQHF. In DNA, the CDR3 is TGTGCCAGCAGCCCGAGTTACAGGGATCTGTATCAGCCCCAGCATTTT.

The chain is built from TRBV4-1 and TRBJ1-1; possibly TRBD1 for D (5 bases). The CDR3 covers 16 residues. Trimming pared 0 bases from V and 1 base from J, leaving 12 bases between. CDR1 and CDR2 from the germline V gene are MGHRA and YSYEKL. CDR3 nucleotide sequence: TGCGCCAGCAGCCAAGATCGGGGGTGGAGGAACACTGAAGCTTTCTTT. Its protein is CASSQDRGWRNTEAFF.

The CDR3 loop reads CASSERVANTEAFF. CDR3 bases: TGTGCCAGCAGTGAACGGGTTGCAAACACTGAAGCTTTCTTT. This chain joins TRBV2 and TRBJ1-1; no clear D gene. Germline V lookup: CDR1 SNHLY, CDR2 FYNNEI. Trimming removed 2 bases from V and 2 bases from J, with 9 bases in between. CDR3 length: 14 amino acids.

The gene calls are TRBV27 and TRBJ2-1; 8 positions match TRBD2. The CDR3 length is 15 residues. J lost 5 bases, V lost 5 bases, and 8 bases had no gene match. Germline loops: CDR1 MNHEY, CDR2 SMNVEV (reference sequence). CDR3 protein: CASSQRGRQHNEQFF. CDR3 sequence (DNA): TGTGCCAGCAGTCAGCGGGGGAGACAGCACAATGAGCAGTTCTTC.

The CDR3 DNA reads TGTGCCAGCTCACCTGCTGAATTTGGCCCCTGGCCCCAGCATTTT. Its protein product is CASSPAEFGPWPQHF. This chain uses TRBV18 with TRBJ1-5; D unresolved. There are 15 residues in the CDR3. V was cut by 3 bases and J by 9 bases, with 18 bases left in between. Looked up from germline, CDR1 is KGHSH and CDR2 is LQKENI. Using reference TRBV18 and TRBJ1-5 for the parts outside the CDR3, the full variable domain is NAGVMQNPRHLVRRRGQEARLRCSPMKGHSHVYWYRQLPEEGLKFMVYLQKENIIDESGMPKERFSAEFPKEGPSILRIQQVVRGDSAAYFCASSPAEFGPWPQHFGDGTRLSIL.